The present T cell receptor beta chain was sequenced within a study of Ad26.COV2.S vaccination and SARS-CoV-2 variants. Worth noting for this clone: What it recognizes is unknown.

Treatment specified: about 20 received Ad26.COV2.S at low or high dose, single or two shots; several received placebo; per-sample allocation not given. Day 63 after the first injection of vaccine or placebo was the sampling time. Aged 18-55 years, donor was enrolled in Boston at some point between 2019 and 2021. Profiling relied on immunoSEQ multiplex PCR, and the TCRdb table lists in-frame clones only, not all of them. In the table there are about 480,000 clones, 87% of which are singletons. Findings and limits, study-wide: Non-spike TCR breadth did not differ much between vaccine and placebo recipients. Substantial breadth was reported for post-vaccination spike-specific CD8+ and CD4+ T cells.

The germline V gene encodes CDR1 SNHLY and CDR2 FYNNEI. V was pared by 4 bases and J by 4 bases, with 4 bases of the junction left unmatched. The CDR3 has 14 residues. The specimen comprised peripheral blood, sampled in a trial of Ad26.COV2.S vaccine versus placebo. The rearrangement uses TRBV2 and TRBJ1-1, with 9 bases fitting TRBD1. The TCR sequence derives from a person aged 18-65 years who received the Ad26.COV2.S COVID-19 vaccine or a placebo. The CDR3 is CASSANRGPTEAFF. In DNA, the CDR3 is TGTGCCAGCAGTGCCAACAGGGGGCCCACTGAAGCTTTCTTT.